Following are 6 T cell receptor beta chains from one sample sequenced in a study of T cells after yellow fever vaccination. MiXCR, run by TCRdb on the 5' RACE reads, gives a single entry per CDR3 protein. Of fewer than 100,000 distinct CDR3 sequences in the sample, about 8.2% were seen once. Sequencing was performed on CD8+ T cells not binding an NS4B(214-222) dextramer, sorted from PBMCs, taken around 15 days after the first yellow fever vaccination. These receptors were taken from a man between 18 and 35 years old who received the YFV17D yellow fever vaccine.

This clonotype was observed a few times. The V and J genes are TRBV7-8 and TRBJ2-3; 8 bases line up with TRBD2. Trimming removed 7 bases from V and 2 bases from J; junction bases left unmatched: 14. This CDR3 is 17 amino acids long. CDR1 is SGHVS and CDR2 is FQNEAQ in the germline V gene. This chain's CDR3 is CASTLWTGGVLTDTQYF. DNA of the CDR3: TGTGCCAGCACCCTTTGGACGGGGGGGGTCCTCACAGATACGCAGTATTTT.

This clonotype turned up a few times. CDR3 in DNA: TGCGCCAGCAGCTTGGCTCAACTAGGGACAGGGCAGTTCTACAATGAGCAGTTCTTC. Residues: CASSLAQLGTGQFYNEQFF. The chain is built from TRBV5-1 and TRBJ2-1, with 9 bases matching TRBD1. J was trimmed by 3 bases and V by 0 bases; bases with no gene match: 13. Germline CDR1 is SGHRS and CDR2 is YFSETQ. The CDR3 is 19 residues long.

Within the sample, this clonotype is medium-sized. The chain joins TRBV15 to TRBJ1-5; D uncertain. Germline V lookup: CDR1 LNHNV, CDR2 YYDKDF (reference sequence). The CDR3 consists of 17 residues. V gave up 0 bases and J gave up 3 bases, with 15 bases separating them. CDR3 loop: CATSREWAVPFNQPQHF. CDR3 in DNA: TGTGCCACCAGCAGAGAATGGGCCGTTCCGTTCAATCAGCCCCAGCATTTT.

The chain is built from TRBV19 and TRBJ1-1; D gene unclear. V lost 2 bases and J 2 bases, leaving 6 bases between the germline ends. CDR3 length: 13 amino acids. Germline V gene lookup returns CDR1 LNHDA and CDR2 SQIVND (reference sequence). The CDR3 loop is CASSISRNTEAFF. The CDR3 DNA sequence: TGTGCCAGTAGTATATCCCGCAACACTGAAGCTTTCTTT.

This clonotype was seen at least ten times. The chain employs TRBV24-1 and TRBJ2-1; D is perhaps TRBD2 (6 bases). Germline V gives CDR1 KGHDR, CDR2 SFDVKD. The V end was cut by 4 bases, the J end by 6 bases, with 24 bases between. The CDR3 runs 18 residues. The CDR3 region is CATSDRTAGRTKGNEQFF. The CDR3 DNA sequence: TGTGCCACCAGTGACAGAACAGCCGGGAGAACGAAGGGCAATGAGCAGTTCTTC.

The CDR3 DNA reads as TGTGCCAGCAGTCCCGGACAGGGGATAGTGGTTTGGGGCTACACCTTC. As protein: CASSPGQGIVVWGYTF. V usage is TRBV27 and J usage is TRBJ1-2, with 9 positions matching TRBD1. The CDR3 runs 16 residues. The junction had 15 bases not matched to a gene; V was cut back by 5 bases and J by 8 bases. Germline assignment: CDR1 MNHEY and CDR2 SMNVEV (reference sequence).